A single sample gave rise to the 32 T cell receptor beta chains below, sequenced in a study of cytomegalovirus exposure and HLA in healthy donors. Both 60 Vbeta primers and 13 Jbeta primers went into the PCR. Only in-frame clones appear in the TCRdb table, and some are missing; sequencing was by immunoSEQ multiplex PCR. The sample consists of about 110,000 clones, 75% to 90% of them appearing once. Sequences were obtained from PBMCs. These receptors were obtained from a man younger than 40 in good health and CMV-seropositive.

The chain combines TRBV12-5 with TRBJ1-2; 9 bases are a match to TRBD1. V was clipped by 4 bases and J by 5 bases; unmatched bases: 11. This CDR3 region has 16 residues. Germline CDR1 is LGHNT and CDR2 is FRNRAP. The CDR3 coding sequence is TGTGCTAGTGGTTCGGGGACAGGGCCCATTGGGTATGGCTACACCTTC. As protein: CASGSGTGPIGYGYTF.

The rearrangement joins TRBV25-1 to TRBJ2-7; D gene uncertain. The CDR3 is made up of 14 amino acids. V gave up 1 base and J gave up 1 base, with 8 bases separating them. The germline V gene encodes CDR1 MGHDK and CDR2 SYGVNS. Here the CDR3 reads CASSESPLSYEQYF. CDR3 nucleotide sequence: TGTGCCAGCAGTGAATCCCCCCTATCCTACGAGCAGTACTTC.

CDR3 amino acids: CASSLGGAEMNTEAFF. DNA of the CDR3: TGCGCCAGCAGCTTGGGTGGGGCGGAAATGAACACTGAAGCTTTCTTT. J is TRBJ1-1 and V is TRBV5-1, with a weak D call TRBD1 (5 bases). Trimming took 0 bases from V and 0 from J, leaving 12 bases between them. Germline assignment: CDR1 SGHRS and CDR2 YFSETQ. This CDR3 spans 16 amino acids.

The J gene is TRBJ2-5, the V gene TRBV5-1; 7 bases agree with TRBD1. The junction had 7 bases not matched to a gene; V was cut back by 3 bases and J by 11 bases. This CDR3 has 12 amino acids. Germline V gene sequence: CDR1 SGHRS, CDR2 YFSETQ. The CDR3 DNA is TGCGCCAGCAGCTCGGACAGGCATGGGCAGTACTTC. This encodes CASSSDRHGQYF.

The chain employs TRBV7-2 and TRBJ1-2, with D perhaps matching TRBD1 (5 bases). This CDR3 has 16 amino acids. CDR1 is SGHTA, CDR2 FQGNSA, per germline. V was clipped by 0 bases and J by 0 bases, with 11 bases between them. As DNA, the CDR3 is TGTGCCAGCAGCTTAGCGCTGGGCAGGGCTAACTATGGCTACACCTTC. Amino acids: CASSLALGRANYGYTF. The full variable domain, its missing parts supplied by reference TRBV7-2 and TRBJ1-2, is GAGVSQSPSNKVTEKGKDVELRCDPISGHTALYWYRQSLGQGLEFLIYFQGNSAPDKSGLPSDRFSAERTGGSVSTLTIQRTQQEDSAVYLCASSLALGRANYGYTFGSGTRLTVV.

The chain joins TRBV6-6 to TRBJ1-2; TRBD1 aligns across 8 bases. CDR3 length: 13 amino acids. Germline lookup yields CDR1 MNHNY and CDR2 SVGAGI (reference sequence). V shed 10 bases, J shed 4 bases, and the junction held 8 bases outside the gene matches. In nucleotides, the CDR3 is TGTGCCACCAAACAGGGGGAGGCCTATGGCTACACCTTC. Encoded protein: CATKQGEAYGYTF.

This chain uses TRBV6-5 with TRBJ1-2, with TRBD1 matching 9 bases. Trimming removed 2 bases from V and 4 bases from J; junction bases left unmatched: 5. In germline, CDR1 is MNHEY, CDR2 SVGAGI. This CDR3 comprises 15 residues. CDR3 nucleotide sequence: TGTGCCAGCAGTTACCGGGGACAGGGTATCTATGGCTACACCTTC. It encodes CASSYRGQGIYGYTF.

This rearrangement joins TRBV2 to TRBJ1-2; 7 bases match TRBD1. Germline V lookup: CDR1 SNHLY, CDR2 FYNNEI. CDR3 length: 15 residues. Germline trimming cut 6 bases from V and 4 bases from J; bases unmatched to any gene: 11. The CDR3 DNA sequence: TGTGCCAGCAGGGCAGGGACAGATCCCGTCTATGGCTACACCTTC. Translation gives CASRAGTDPVYGYTF.

V and J are TRBV6-5 and TRBJ1-1; TRBD1 matches 8 bases. CDR3 length: 14 residues. V lost 2 bases and J lost 5; bases outside the gene matches: 4. Germline CDR1 reads MNHEY; CDR2 reads SVGAGI. CDR3: CASSYTGGMTEAFF. The CDR3 DNA sequence: TGTGCCAGCAGTTACACAGGGGGGATGACTGAAGCTTTCTTT.

The V gene is TRBV7-9, the J gene TRBJ2-7; tentative D call: TRBD1 (6 bases). This CDR3 spans 16 amino acids. The germline V and J ends were trimmed by 4 bases and 2 bases, with 18 bases remaining between them. Germline V gene data show CDR1 as SEHNR and CDR2 as FQNEAQ (reference sequence). DNA of the CDR3: TGTGCCAGCAGCTCAAAGGGGAATGGACAGACCTACGAGCAGTACTTC. This sequence encodes CASSSKGNGQTYEQYF.

This chain links TRBV10-3 with TRBJ2-2; 8 nucleotides align to TRBD1. The V gene end was trimmed by 10 bases and the J gene end by 14 bases; junction bases not matched to a gene: 18. CDR3 length: 14 residues. The germline gives CDR1 ENHRY, CDR2 SYGVKD. In DNA form, the CDR3 reads TGTGCCACCCTGGACAGGGCGGCTGAAGGGGTCCTGTTTTTT. It specifies CATLDRAAEGVLFF.

This chain joins TRBV5-1 and TRBJ1-2, with TRBD1 matching over 8 bases. Germline-derived CDR1 and CDR2 are SGHRS and YFSETQ. There are 15 residues in the CDR3. V trimming: 3 bases; J trimming: 7 bases; junction bases outside the gene matches: 11. Written as DNA, the CDR3 is TGCGCCAGCAGCTCGGCTACAGGGGGAATCGGTGGCTACACCTTC. It codes for CASSSATGGIGGYTF. Full variable domain (rest looked up from reference TRBV5-1 and TRBJ1-2): KAGVTQTPRYLIKTRGQQVTLSCSPISGHRSVSWYQQTPGQGLQFLFEYFSETQRNKGNFPGRFSGRQFSNSRSEMNVSTLELGDSALYLCASSSATGGIGGYTFGSGTRLTVV.

The chain uses TRBV4-1 and TRBJ2-2; 10 bases line up with TRBD2. Trimming took 2 bases from V and 6 from J; bases not matched to a gene: 9. CDR1 and CDR2 (germline): MGHRA, YSYEKL. The CDR3 length is 17 residues. CDR3 loop: CASSQIIGLAVPGELFF. For the CDR3, the DNA is TGCGCCAGCAGCCAAATAATTGGACTAGCGGTCCCCGGGGAGCTGTTTTTT.

The chain couples TRBV6-1 to TRBJ1-1, with 7 nucleotides matching TRBD1. In germline, CDR1 is MNHNS, CDR2 SASEGT. With V trimmed by 6 bases and J by 0 bases, 7 bases remained unmatched. CDR3 length: 15 residues. In DNA form, the CDR3 reads TGTGCCAGCAGGGGGGACAGAGGTATGAACACTGAAGCTTTCTTT. This encodes CASRGDRGMNTEAFF.

V and J are TRBV5-8 and TRBJ1-2; no firm D call. The V gene lost 0 bases and the J gene lost 2 bases, with 11 bases spanning the gap. Germline loops: CDR1 SGHTS, CDR2 YDEGEE. The CDR3 is made up of 15 amino acids. CDR3 residues: CASSLVGVVNYGYTF. The CDR3 DNA sequence: TGTGCCAGCAGCTTGGTCGGGGTCGTAAACTATGGCTACACCTTC. Full variable domain (missing parts from reference TRBV5-8 and TRBJ1-2): EAGVTQSPTHLIKTRGQQATLRCSPISGHTSVYWYQQALGLGLQFLLWYDEGEERNRGNFPPRFSGRQFPNYSSELNVNALELEDSALYLCASSLVGVVNYGYTFGSGTRLTVV.

The chain recombines TRBV5-6 with TRBJ2-5; 16 nucleotides match TRBD2. The CDR3 has 16 residues. V trimming: 3 bases; J trimming: 5 bases; junction bases outside the gene matches: 4. Germline V gene data show CDR1 as SGHDT and CDR2 as YYEEEE. CDR3 residues: CASSWGLAGGMETQYF. The CDR3 bases are TGTGCCAGCAGCTGGGGACTAGCGGGGGGGATGGAGACCCAGTACTTC.

V is TRBV27 and J is TRBJ2-3, with a weak D call TRBD1 (6 bases). Germline V gene lookup returns CDR1 MNHEY and CDR2 SMNVEV (reference sequence). Trimming took off 4 bases at V and 4 bases at J, with 12 bases between the two ends. The CDR3 contains 14 residues. The CDR3 coding sequence is TGTGCCAGCAGTTCGATGACAGGCCCAGATACGCAGTATTTT. Its protein is CASSSMTGPDTQYF.

This rearrangement joins TRBV6-1 to TRBJ1-5; D is uncertain. V was cut by 6 bases and J by 1 base, with 7 bases left in between. CDR1 is MNHNS, CDR2 SASEGT, per germline. The CDR3 is 13 amino acids. CDR3 loop: CASRDWSNQPQHF. In DNA, the CDR3 is TGTGCCAGCAGGGACTGGAGCAATCAGCCCCAGCATTTT.

The chain carries TRBV5-4 and TRBJ2-2; 9 bases map to TRBD1. This CDR3 comprises 16 residues. V lost 2 bases to trimming and J lost 3 bases; unmatched junction nucleotides: 5. The germline CDR1 and CDR2 sequences are SGHNT and YYREEE (reference sequence). CDR3 region: CASSLFTGGDTGELFF. CDR3 nucleotide sequence: TGTGCCAGCAGCTTATTCACAGGGGGCGACACCGGGGAGCTGTTTTTT. Full variable domain (remainder filled in from reference TRBV5-4 and TRBJ2-2): ETGVTQSPTHLIKTRGQQVTLRCSSQSGHNTVSWYQQALGQGPQFIFQYYREEENGRGNFPPRFSGLQFPNYSSELNVNALELDDSALYLCASSLFTGGDTGELFFGEGSRLTVL.

For the CDR3, the DNA is TGTGCCAGCAGCCGAAGTGCACGGAGCGGGGGAATCCTCTACGAGCAGTACTTC. It is translated as CASSRSARSGGILYEQYF. The chain links TRBV27 to TRBJ2-5; 8 positions match TRBD2. The end of the DNA aligns better with TRBJ2-7, so the J call may be wrong. CDR1 MNHEY and CDR2 SMNVEV come from the germline V gene (reference sequence). This CDR3 contains 18 residues.

The chain recombines TRBV30 with TRBJ2-5; 11 bases line up with TRBD1. The CDR3 spans 16 residues. After removal of 8 bases from V and 11 bases from J, the junction contained 22 bases not matched to a gene. CDR1 GTSNPN and CDR2 SVGIG come from the germline V gene (reference sequence). The CDR3 coding sequence is TGTGCCCTTAACGAAATCCGGCGGACAGGGGGCCGAGAGCAGTACTTC. Its translation is CALNEIRRTGGREQYF.

This CDR3 reads CASSLPKAAYSNQPQHF. The CDR3 DNA sequence: TGTGCCAGCAGCCTACCGAAGGCGGCGTATAGCAATCAGCCCCAGCATTTT. The chain couples TRBV7-2 to TRBJ1-5, with unresolved D. Trimming shortened V by 5 bases and J by 0 bases, and 17 bases separated the two germline ends. This CDR3 comprises 17 residues. Germline assignment: CDR1 SGHTA and CDR2 FQGNSA.

The table lists this clone with a count of one. The chain has TRBV28 and TRBJ2-7; possibly TRBD2 for D (5 bases). From germline, CDR1 is MDHEN and CDR2 SYDVKM. The length of the CDR3 is 13 residues. With 3 bases removed from V and 5 bases from J, the gap between germline ends came to 11 bases. CDR3 residues: CASSFEGRDEQYF. The CDR3 nucleotides are TGTGCCAGCAGTTTCGAGGGTAGGGACGAGCAGTACTTC.

The rearrangement links TRBV4-1 to TRBJ2-3; 10 nucleotides line up with TRBD2. With V trimmed by 0 bases and J by 9 bases, 6 bases remained unmatched. Germline CDR1 and CDR2: MGHRA and YSYEKL. The CDR3 covers 15 residues. The CDR3 DNA sequence: TGCGCCAGCAGCCAAGAGGCTAGCGGGGGTTACACGCAGTATTTT. This codes for CASSQEASGGYTQYF.

The chain carries TRBV19 and TRBJ2-7, with D uncertain. Germline assignment: CDR1 LNHDA and CDR2 SQIVND (reference sequence). The CDR3 extends over 13 amino acids. The V end lost 4 bases, the J end lost 0 bases, and 7 bases lay between the germline ends. CDR3 nucleotides: TGTGCCAGTAGTAAACAAGACTCCTACGAGCAGTACTTC. It encodes CASSKQDSYEQYF.

The genes are TRBV15 and TRBJ1-6; D is possibly TRBD1 (5 bases). The germline gives CDR1 LNHNV, CDR2 YYDKDF (reference sequence). The CDR3 extends over 13 amino acids. The V and J ends lost 2 bases and 9 bases respectively, with 8 bases between them. The CDR3 here is CATSRPGGSPLHF. The CDR3, as DNA: TGTGCCACCAGCAGACCCGGGGGTTCACCCCTCCACTTT.

The gene calls are TRBV7-8 and TRBJ1-1; D unclear. The V end was cut by 1 base, the J end by 0 bases, with 12 bases between. The germline CDR1 and CDR2 sequences are SGHVS and FQNEAQ. The CDR3 spans 16 residues. In DNA, the CDR3 is TGTGCCAGCAGCTTAGGACCAGTTAGCATGAACACTGAAGCTTTCTTT. This translates into CASSLGPVSMNTEAFF.

The rearrangement uses TRBV29-1 and TRBJ1-1; a weak D match, TRBD1 (5 bases). The ends were cut back, 7 bases at V and 5 bases at J, with 20 bases in the middle. CDR1 SQVTM and CDR2 ANQGSEA come from the germline V gene. The CDR3 covers 14 residues. For the CDR3, the DNA is TGCAGCGGCCTGGTAGGGGCGGAGAGGACTGAAGCTTTCTTT. Encoded protein: CSGLVGAERTEAFF.

The genes are TRBV27 and TRBJ2-1; 7 positions match TRBD2. CDR3 size: 16 residues. From germline, CDR1 is MNHEY and CDR2 SMNVEV (reference sequence). V lost 0 bases to trimming and J lost 4 bases; unmatched junction nucleotides: 6. CDR3 residues: CASSLSWRGWYNEQFF. CDR3 bases: TGTGCCAGCAGTTTATCGTGGCGGGGGTGGTACAATGAGCAGTTCTTC.

V and J are TRBV28 and TRBJ1-2; 7 bases line up with TRBD1. The J segment lost 8 bases and the V segment lost 6 bases, leaving 12 bases of the junction unmatched. Germline-derived CDR1 and CDR2 are MDHEN and SYDVKM. The CDR3 is 14 amino acids. The CDR3 loop reads CASRPGQQTGGYTF. CDR3 coding DNA: TGTGCCAGCAGACCGGGACAGCAAACCGGAGGCTACACCTTC.

This chain uses TRBV4-1 with TRBJ2-2, with 16 bases matching TRBD2. This CDR3 region has 20 residues. The V and J ends lost 2 bases and 4 bases, in that order; junction bases with no gene match: 10. Germline-derived CDR1 and CDR2 are MGHRA and YSYEKL. CDR3 loop: CASSQLLGTSGGVVTGELFF. The CDR3 DNA reads as TGCGCCAGCAGCCAACTGCTCGGGACTAGCGGGGGGGTGGTCACCGGGGAGCTGTTTTTT.

CDR3 in DNA: TGCAGCGGGGCGAGGACAGGGTGGAACACTGAAGCTTTCTTT. Translating it yields CSGARTGWNTEAFF. V and J are TRBV29-1 and TRBJ1-1, with 8 bases aligning to TRBD1. CDR1 is SQVTM and CDR2 is ANQGSEA in the germline V gene. V shed 7 bases and J 1 base; nucleotides not matched to a gene: 8. The CDR3 length is 14 residues. Combining the CDR3 with reference TRBV29-1 and TRBJ1-1 gives the whole variable domain SAVISQKPSRDICQRGTSLTIQCQVDSQVTMMFWYRQQPGQSLTLIATANQGSEATYESGFVIDKFPISRPNLTFSTLTVSNMSPEDSSIYLCSGARTGWNTEAFFGQGTRLTVV.